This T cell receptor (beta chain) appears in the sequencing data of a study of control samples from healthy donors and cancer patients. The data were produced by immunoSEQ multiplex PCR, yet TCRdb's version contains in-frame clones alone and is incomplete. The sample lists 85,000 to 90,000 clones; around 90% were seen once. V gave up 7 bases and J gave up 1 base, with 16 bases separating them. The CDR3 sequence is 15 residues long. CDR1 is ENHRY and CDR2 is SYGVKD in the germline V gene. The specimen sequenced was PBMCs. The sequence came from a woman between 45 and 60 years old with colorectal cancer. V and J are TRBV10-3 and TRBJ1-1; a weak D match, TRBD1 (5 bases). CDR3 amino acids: CAIKEGFTANTEAFF. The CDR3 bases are TGTGCCATCAAGGAGGGGTTTACCGCGAACACTGAAGCTTTCTTT.